This T cell receptor (beta chain) was identified in a study of blood T cells in healthy people across ages (dated by TCRdb to between 2014 and 2017). For the wider study: Template switching captured roughly one uniquely barcoded TCR beta cDNA molecule per two T cells in model experiments. The study measured age-related changes in TCR beta repertoire diversity using deep sequencing normalized with unique cDNA molecular identifiers. The donors were split into four age groups: young (average 16 years), middle-aged (roughly 39), aged (approximately 59) and long-lived (under 90). To avoid experimental bias, donors of different ages were spread randomly across the sequencing lanes. For two donors (one aged 18 to 29 and one aged 80 or older), the study analyzed two additional independent replicas of 1 million unique cDNA reads from the same blood draw. On the study overall, not on this receptor specifically: Bulk unsorted PBMC profiling prevented conclusive comparison of naive and antigen-experienced compartments. Compared with the aged group, more naive CD4+ T cells, fewer expanded clones and increased TCR diversity were shown by the long-lived group, suggesting age selection. As age increased, observed TCR beta diversity per million T cells dropped in a roughly linear way, and a significant reduction was already evident by age roughly 40. Observed TCR beta diversity correlated strongly with the percentage of naive T cells measured by flow cytometry. The CMV infection status of donors was not known, potentially confounding age-related changes in expanded clonotypes. Estimates of total diversity based on one million sequenced T cells were considered lower bounds and underestimates.

The library was generated by 5' RACE. A second roughly 7 to 11 cycle PCR used a sample-barcoded 5' primer and a J-beta primer mix. A unique molecular identifier was introduced onto each TCR beta cDNA molecule by a template-switch 5' adaptor carrying 12 random nucleotides. At least 3 million CDR3-containing paired-end reads were obtained from each sample. All of the RNA was converted into first-strand cDNA using the Mint cDNA synthesis kit, with a TRBC-specific oligonucleotide serving as the primer. Following uracil-DNA glycosylase treatment, a first 18-cycle PCR with universal primers M1SS and BC2_uni_R was performed on all cDNA. The original pipeline was this. For normalization, 1 million high-quality reads were randomly selected from each sample, with every read carrying a distinct molecular identifier. Reads sharing molecular identifiers were discarded rather than binned into consensus sequences. CDR3 identification, clonotype clustering and error correction used MiTCR with a Q25 quality threshold and the strictest error-elimination algorithm. Lower-bound total TCR beta diversity was estimated with a nonparametric unseen species model using Euler transformation. TCRdb reran the public reads through fastp at Q25 and MiXCR, keeping productive beta chains. Duplicate CDR3 protein sequences are folded into a single record with the most common DNA and genes. These V and J calls originate from TCRdb's pipeline instead of the authors' own analysis. This sample lists around 2 million distinct CDR3 sequences; about two fifths were detected once. Of the sample, 23% falls within the top ten clones.

From the cysteine through the phenylalanine, the CDR3 covers 12 amino acids. Only the CDR3 region is kept as DNA, spanning 36 bases read in frame from base 1. The germline V gene sets CDR1 to SQVTM and CDR2 to ANQGSEA. At the junction V is shortened by 5 bases and J by 5 bases; bases outside the gene matches: 5. A note on this clonotype: The clone's antigen remains unknown. No quality values exist for individual bases; no much larger clone is one base distant.

Systemically healthy Caucasian individuals from Russia, 35 to 50 in total and aged roughly 6 to 90 years, were included as donors. Around 9.8 milliliters of peripheral blood were collected from each donor into EDTA-treated Vacutainer tubes. Ficoll-Paque density-gradient centrifugation was used to isolate PBMCs, with at least 7 million obtained per sample. Trizol reagent was used to extract total RNA from the PBMCs, yielding at least 5.5 micrograms per sample. Naive CD45RAhigh/CD27high T cell percentages were measured by flow cytometry on a PBMC aliquot from every donor. The receptor was derived from a human donor in good health. The specimen was blood. The chain couples TRBV29-1 to TRBJ1-1; 7 bases in the junction line up with TRBD1. The nucleotide sequence is given as TGCAGCGTTACTGACAGGGAGACTGAAGCTTTCTTT. Translated, it reads CSVTDRETEAFF.